This T cell receptor (beta chain) originates from a study of blood T cell repertoires in COVID-19. The wider study: Donors in the United States, Italy and Spain gave samples during acute or convalescent COVID-19.

Original methodology: Counts of nucleated cells, estimated from reference gene primer amplification, were obtained. The method was immunoSEQ multiplex PCR; TCRdb's version includes in-frame clones alone and lacks a portion of them. The V and J calls and clone size are taken from that table; D and trimming were inferred from the DNA. The sample shows fewer than 250,000 clones, about four fifths of them seen only once. There are 15 residues in the CDR3. Deletions cut 3 bases from V and 3 bases from J, with 15 bases between. Germline loops: CDR1 SEHNR, CDR2 FQNEAQ (reference sequence). The age range of participants was about 18 to 90 years, with residence in roughly 25 US areas. Exposed enrollees encountered a COVID-19 case at some point within 2 weeks before study entry.

The V call is TRBV7-9, the J call TRBJ2-7, with TRBD1 as a possible D gene (6 bases). This sequence was found in a woman aged 25 to 39 who had been exposed to COVID-19. Specimen: PBMCs or T cells enriched from blood (not recorded which). CDR3 DNA: TGTGCCAGCAGCTTTGTGGGGGCGGTCTTCTACGAGCAGTACTTC. Translated: CASSFVGAVFYEQYF.